Listed below are T cell receptor beta chains from one sample, sequenced in a study of cytomegalovirus exposure and HLA in healthy donors. Only in-frame clones appear in the TCRdb table, and some are missing; sequencing was by immunoSEQ multiplex PCR. This sample has roughly 150,000 clones, with about 81% found just once. The sample was PBMCs. The receptor source for this set is a woman in her 50s in good health and CMV-seropositive. The CDR3 runs from the conserved cysteine through the conserved F or W. The D gene is left open where the match is weak. Size tells how often a clone was seen (once, few, many) or the class of an expanded clone, and some rows leave it out.

abundance	d_gene	v_gene	j_gene	CDR3aa	CDR3nt
NA	NA	TRBV13	TRBJ2-3	CASSFSGSTDTQYF	TGTGCCAGCAGCTTCAGCGGAAGCACAGATACGCAGTATTTT
NA	NA	TRBV11-2	TRBJ2-7	CASSLGPDRQQYF	TGTGCCAGCAGCCTTGGGCCGGATAGGCAGCAGTACTTC
NA	TRBD1	TRBV7-9	TRBJ1-4	CASSLGRGRNEKLFF	TGTGCCAGCAGCTTAGGCAGGGGGCGAAATGAAAAACTGTTTTTT
NA	NA	TRBV5-1	TRBJ2-2	CASSLRTEGGELFF	TGCGCCAGCAGCTTGCGGACAGAGGGCGGGGAGCTGTTTTTT
NA	TRBD1	TRBV10-3	TRBJ1-5	CAISEPGTGNQPQHF	TGTGCCATCAGTGAGCCCGGGACAGGGAACCAGCCCCAGCATTTT
NA	TRBD1	TRBV6-5	TRBJ2-1	CASSYTIQGAYNEQFF	TGTGCCAGCAGTTACACAATACAGGGGGCCTACAATGAGCAGTTCTTC
NA	TRBD1	TRBV9	TRBJ2-7	CASSLGQGIGEQYF	TGTGCCAGCAGCTTGGGACAGGGGATCGGCGAGCAGTACTTC
NA	NA	TRBV19	TRBJ2-1	CASEKGFHMNEQFF	TGTGCCAGTGAAAAGGGGTTTCATATGAATGAGCAGTTCTTC
once	NA	TRBV6-1	TRBJ2-7	CASTRTGRVEYEQYF	TGTGCCAGCACCCGAACTGGCAGGGTGGAGTACGAGCAGTACTTC
NA	TRBD2	TRBV5-6	TRBJ2-3	CASSSRTSGGSTDTQYF	TGTGCCAGCAGCTCCAGGACTAGCGGGGGGAGCACAGATACGCAGTATTTT
NA	TRBD1	TRBV19	TRBJ1-4	CATSRDPGQGAGRGEKLFF	TGTGCCACCTCAAGAGATCCGGGACAGGGGGCCGGGCGAGGTGAAAAACTGTTTTTT
few	NA	TRBV2	TRBJ1-5	CASTPQVSNQPQHF	TGTGCCAGCACTCCCCAGGTTAGCAATCAGCCCCAGCATTTT
NA	TRBD2	TRBV5-1	TRBJ2-5	CASSLGYGGASETQYF	TGCGCCAGCAGCTTGGGATACGGGGGGGCATCAGAGACCCAGTACTTC
NA	TRBD1	TRBV7-9	TRBJ2-3	CASSSRGQGADTQYF	TGTGCCAGCAGCTCCCGCGGACAGGGGGCAGATACGCAGTATTTT
NA	NA	TRBV7-2	TRBJ1-2	CASSLRTESNYGYTF	TGTGCCAGCAGCTTAAGGACAGAGTCTAACTATGGCTACACCTTC
NA	NA	TRBV6-5	TRBJ2-2	CASRETGSTGELFF	TGTGCCAGCAGAGAAACAGGGTCCACCGGGGAGCTGTTTTTT
many	NA	TRBV29-1	TRBJ1-1	CSAIDSLGTEAFF	TGCAGCGCCATTGACAGTCTAGGAACTGAAGCTTTCTTT
once	TRBD1	TRBV6-1	TRBJ1-2	CASDTTGGPYGYTF	TGTGCCAGCGATACGACAGGGGGCCCTTATGGCTACACCTTC
NA	NA	TRBV5-8	TRBJ1-5	CASSTGTKGDQPQHF	TGTGCCAGCAGCACCGGGACAAAAGGCGATCAGCCCCAGCATTTT
few	NA	TRBV2	TRBJ1-2	CASREAHNYGYTF	TGTGCCAGTAGAGAGGCTCATAACTATGGCTACACCTTC
few	NA	TRBV7-2	TRBJ2-3	CASRRLGLFTDTQYF	TGTGCCAGCAGGAGGTTGGGACTCTTCACAGATACGCAGTATTTT
once	TRBD1	TRBV5-4	TRBJ2-7	CASSSKGQARDERYF	TGTGCCAGCAGCTCCAAGGGACAGGCCCGGGACGAGCGGTACTTC
NA	NA	TRBV19	TRBJ1-1	CASSIDLWNTEAFF	TGTGCCAGTAGTATAGATCTGTGGAACACTGAAGCTTTCTTT
few	TRBD1	TRBV9	TRBJ1-1	CASSVDPNWKTGDEAFF	TGTGCCAGCAGCGTAGATCCAAATTGGAAGACAGGGGATGAAGCTTTCTTT
NA	NA	TRBV7-9	TRBJ1-5	CSSSLGGGPQHF	TGTTCCAGCAGCTTAGGAGGAGGGCCCCAGCATTTT
NA	TRBD2	TRBV4-1	TRBJ2-3	CASSQAGGAYDTQYF	TGCGCCAGCAGCCAAGCCGGGGGGGCCTACGATACGCAGTATTTT
NA	NA	TRBV5-4	TRBJ1-6	CASSGGPSLGSPLHF	TGTGCCAGCAGCGGCGGGCCTTCTTTAGGGTCACCCCTCCACTTT
few	NA	TRBV19	TRBJ2-1	CASSIVAVYNEQFF	TGTGCCAGTAGTATAGTGGCGGTATACAATGAGCAGTTCTTC
NA	NA	TRBV5-6	TRBJ1-6	CASSLGTTYNSPLHF	TGTGCCAGCAGTTTGGGGACAACCTATAATTCACCCCTCCACTTT
NA	TRBD2	TRBV10-1	TRBJ2-3	CASSGSLAHTQYF	TGCGCCAGCAGTGGATCACTAGCGCATACGCAGTATTTT
NA	NA	TRBV5-4	TRBJ1-2	CASSLPGFLGANYGYTF	TGTGCTAGCAGCTTGCCCGGTTTCCTCGGGGCTAACTATGGCTACACCTTC
NA	NA	TRBV5-1	TRBJ2-5	CASSPGVLETQYF	TGCGCCAGCAGCCCGGGTGTCCTGGAGACCCAGTACTTC
few	TRBD1	TRBV2	TRBJ1-2	CASRGQVSDYGYTF	TGTGCCAGCAGGGGACAGGTCTCGGACTATGGCTACACCTTC
NA	TRBD2	TRBV7-9	TRBJ2-1	CASSSIGGSYNEQFF	TGTGCCAGCAGCTCGATCGGGGGGTCCTACAATGAGCAGTTCTTC
NA	TRBD1	TRBV18	TRBJ1-1	CASSPTGAWDTEAFF	TGTGCCAGCTCGCCGACAGGGGCGTGGGACACTGAAGCTTTCTTT
NA	NA	TRBV30	TRBJ2-7	CAWMILRAPYEQYF	TGTGCCTGGATGATTTTGAGGGCTCCCTACGAGCAGTACTTC
NA	TRBD2	TRBV6-5	TRBJ2-2	CASYRGGPNTGELFF	TGTGCCTCCTATCGGGGGGGGCCGAACACCGGGGAGCTGTTTTTT
few	TRBD2	TRBV6-6	TRBJ2-2	CASSRGGFNTGELFF	TGTGCCAGCAGCCGGGGGGGGTTCAACACCGGGGAGCTGTTTTTT
NA	NA	TRBV29-1	TRBJ1-2	CSVDHGGVGAYGYTF	TGCAGCGTTGATCATGGAGGGGTCGGGGCCTATGGCTACACCTTC
NA	TRBD1	TRBV11-2	TRBJ2-7	CASSPTGYEQYF	TGTGCCAGCAGCCCGACAGGGTACGAGCAGTACTTC
few	NA	TRBV5-6	TRBJ1-2	CASSLNGREGYTF	TGTGCCAGCAGCTTGAATGGGAGGGAGGGCTACACCTTC
NA	TRBD1	TRBV6-1	TRBJ1-2	CASSEGTGTGRKGYTF	TGTGCCAGCAGTGAAGGTACCGGGACAGGGAGGAAAGGCTACACCTTC
NA	NA	TRBV2	TRBJ1-5	CASSEAPGANQPQHF	TGTGCCAGCAGTGAAGCGCCGGGAGCTAATCAGCCCCAGCATTTT